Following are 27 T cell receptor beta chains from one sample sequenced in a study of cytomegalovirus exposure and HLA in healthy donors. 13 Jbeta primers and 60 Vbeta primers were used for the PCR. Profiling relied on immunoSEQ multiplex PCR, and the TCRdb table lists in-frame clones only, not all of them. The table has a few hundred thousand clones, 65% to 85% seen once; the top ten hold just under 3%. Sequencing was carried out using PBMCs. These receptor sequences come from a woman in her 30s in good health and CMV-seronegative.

For the CDR3, the DNA is TGTGCCAGCAGCGAAACGGGACAGGGGGACGAGCAGTACTTC. Translated, it gives CASSETGQGDEQYF. The gene calls are TRBV7-6 and TRBJ2-7, with 11 bases lining up with TRBD1. The CDR3 sequence is 14 residues long. V was clipped by 5 bases and J by 5 bases; unmatched bases: 5. In germline, CDR1 is SGHVS, CDR2 FNYEAQ.

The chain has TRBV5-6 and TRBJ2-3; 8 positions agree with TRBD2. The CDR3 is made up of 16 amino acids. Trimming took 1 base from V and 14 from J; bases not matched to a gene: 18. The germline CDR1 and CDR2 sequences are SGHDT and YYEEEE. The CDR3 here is CASSLSPTGLGMGLYF. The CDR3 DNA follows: TGTGCCAGCAGCTTGTCCCCAACGGGACTAGGGATGGGATTGTATTTT.

The DNA of the CDR3 is TGCGCCAGCAGCGCCCGACAGGGGGCAAAGTATAGCAATCAGCCCCAGCATTTT. Amino acids: CASSARQGAKYSNQPQHF. The rearrangement joins TRBV4-1 to TRBJ1-5; 10 bases are a match to TRBD1. Germline assignment: CDR1 MGHRA and CDR2 YSYEKL. The CDR3 runs 18 residues. With V trimmed by 5 bases and J by 0 bases, 10 bases remained unmatched.

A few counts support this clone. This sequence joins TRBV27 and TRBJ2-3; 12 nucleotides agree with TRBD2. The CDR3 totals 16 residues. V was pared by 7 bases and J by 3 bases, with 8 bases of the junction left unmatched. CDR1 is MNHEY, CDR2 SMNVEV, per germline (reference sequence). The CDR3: CASTPWGLAGTDTQYF. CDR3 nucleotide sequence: TGTGCCAGCACCCCCTGGGGACTAGCGGGTACAGATACGCAGTATTTT.

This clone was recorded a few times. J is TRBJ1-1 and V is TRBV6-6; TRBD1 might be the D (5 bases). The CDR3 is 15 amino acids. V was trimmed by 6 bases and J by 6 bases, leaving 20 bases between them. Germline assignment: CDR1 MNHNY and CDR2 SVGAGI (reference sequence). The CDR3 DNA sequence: TGTGCCAGCAGCGACCTTTACCAGGGTGACGCTGAAGCTTTCTTT. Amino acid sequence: CASSDLYQGDAEAFF.

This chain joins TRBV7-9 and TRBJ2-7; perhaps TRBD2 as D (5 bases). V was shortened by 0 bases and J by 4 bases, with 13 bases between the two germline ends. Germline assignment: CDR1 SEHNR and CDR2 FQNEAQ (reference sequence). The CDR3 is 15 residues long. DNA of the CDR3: TGTGCCAGCAGCTTAGCGGTGGGAGTGCCTTACGAGCAGTACTTC. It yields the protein CASSLAVGVPYEQYF.

The CDR3 here is CAITGGNYNEQFF. In DNA form, the CDR3 reads TGTGCCATCACAGGGGGGAACTACAATGAGCAGTTCTTC. This chain uses TRBV10-3 with TRBJ2-1; a weak D match, TRBD1 (7 bases). Germline CDR1 ENHRY, CDR2 SYGVKD. The CDR3 is made up of 13 amino acids. Trimming shortened V by 7 bases and J by 3 bases, and 10 bases separated the two germline ends.

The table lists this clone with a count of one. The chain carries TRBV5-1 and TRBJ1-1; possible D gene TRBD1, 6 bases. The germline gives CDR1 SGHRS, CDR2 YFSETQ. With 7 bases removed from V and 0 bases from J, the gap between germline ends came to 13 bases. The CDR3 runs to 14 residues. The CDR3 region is CASARDTMNTEAFF. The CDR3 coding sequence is TGCGCCAGCGCCCGGGACACCATGAACACTGAAGCTTTCTTT.

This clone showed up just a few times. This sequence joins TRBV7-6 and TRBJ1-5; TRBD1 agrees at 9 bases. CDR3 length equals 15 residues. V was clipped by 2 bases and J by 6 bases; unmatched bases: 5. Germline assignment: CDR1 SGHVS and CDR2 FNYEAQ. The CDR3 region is CASSLTGGFRQPQHF. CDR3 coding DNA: TGTGCCAGCAGCTTAACAGGGGGCTTTCGTCAGCCCCAGCATTTT.

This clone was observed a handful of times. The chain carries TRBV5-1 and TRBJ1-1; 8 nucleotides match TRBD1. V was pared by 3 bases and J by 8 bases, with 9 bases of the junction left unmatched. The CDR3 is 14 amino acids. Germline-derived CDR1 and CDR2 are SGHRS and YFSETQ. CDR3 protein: CASSSGTGNFEAFF. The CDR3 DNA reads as TGCGCCAGCAGCTCCGGGACAGGTAACTTCGAAGCTTTCTTT.

The CDR3 sequence is CASSLGSRGYYNEQFF. CDR3 coding DNA: TGCGCCAGCAGCTTGGGGTCTAGGGGCTACTACAATGAGCAGTTCTTC. The chain combines TRBV5-1 with TRBJ2-1; D possibly corresponds to TRBD1 (5 bases). The germline V and J ends were trimmed by 0 bases and 3 bases, with 13 bases remaining between them. Germline loops: CDR1 SGHRS, CDR2 YFSETQ. The CDR3 consists of 16 residues.

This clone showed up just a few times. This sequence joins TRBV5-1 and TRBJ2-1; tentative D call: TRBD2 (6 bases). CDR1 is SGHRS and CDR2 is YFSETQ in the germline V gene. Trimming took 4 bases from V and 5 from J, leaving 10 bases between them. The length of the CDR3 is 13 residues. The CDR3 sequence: CASSVGLDNEQFF. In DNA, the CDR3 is TGCGCCAGCAGCGTGGGACTCGACAATGAGCAGTTCTTC.

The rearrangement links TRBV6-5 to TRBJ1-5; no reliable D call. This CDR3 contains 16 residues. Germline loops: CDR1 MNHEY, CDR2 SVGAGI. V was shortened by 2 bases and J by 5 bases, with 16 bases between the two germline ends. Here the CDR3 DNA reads TGTGCCAGCAGTTACACAAGACTCAAGCCCCATCAGCCCCAGCATTTT. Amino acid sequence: CASSYTRLKPHQPQHF.

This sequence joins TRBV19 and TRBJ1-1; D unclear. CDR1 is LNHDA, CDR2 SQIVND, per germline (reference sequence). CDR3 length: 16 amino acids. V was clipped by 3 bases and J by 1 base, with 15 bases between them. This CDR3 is CASSIFHGRQNTEAFF. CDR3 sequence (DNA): TGTGCCAGTAGTATTTTCCACGGCAGGCAGAACACTGAAGCTTTCTTT. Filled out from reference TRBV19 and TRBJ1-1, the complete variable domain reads DGGITQSPKYLFRKEGQNVTLSCEQNLNHDAMYWYRQDPGQGLRLIYYSQIVNDFQKGDIAEGYSVSREKKESFPLTVTSAQKNPTAFYLCASSIFHGRQNTEAFFGQGTRLTVV.

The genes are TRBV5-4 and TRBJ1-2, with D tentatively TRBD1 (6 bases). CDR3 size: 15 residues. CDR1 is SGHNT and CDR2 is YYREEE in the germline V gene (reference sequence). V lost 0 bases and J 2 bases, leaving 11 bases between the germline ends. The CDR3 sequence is CASSLAQGRNYGYTF. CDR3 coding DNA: TGTGCCAGCAGCTTGGCCCAGGGGCGGAACTATGGCTACACCTTC.

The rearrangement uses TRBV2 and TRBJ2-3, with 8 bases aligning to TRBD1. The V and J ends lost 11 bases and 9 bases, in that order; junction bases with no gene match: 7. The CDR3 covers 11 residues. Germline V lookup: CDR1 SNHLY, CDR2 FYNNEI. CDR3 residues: CAGGGQGTQYF. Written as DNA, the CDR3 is TGTGCCGGCGGTGGACAGGGAACGCAGTATTTT.

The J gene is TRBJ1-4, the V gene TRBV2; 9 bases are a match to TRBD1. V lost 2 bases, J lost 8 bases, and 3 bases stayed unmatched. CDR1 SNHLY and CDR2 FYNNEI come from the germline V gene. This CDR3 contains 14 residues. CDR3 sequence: CASSERTGAEKLFF. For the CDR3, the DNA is TGTGCCAGCAGTGAAAGGACAGGGGCCGAAAAACTGTTTTTT.

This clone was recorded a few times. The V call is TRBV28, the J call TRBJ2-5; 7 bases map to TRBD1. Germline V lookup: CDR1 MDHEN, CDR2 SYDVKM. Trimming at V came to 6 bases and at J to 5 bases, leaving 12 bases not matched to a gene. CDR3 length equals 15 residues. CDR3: CASSSPTGVGETQYF. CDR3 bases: TGTGCCAGCAGCTCACCTACAGGGGTTGGGGAGACCCAGTACTTC.

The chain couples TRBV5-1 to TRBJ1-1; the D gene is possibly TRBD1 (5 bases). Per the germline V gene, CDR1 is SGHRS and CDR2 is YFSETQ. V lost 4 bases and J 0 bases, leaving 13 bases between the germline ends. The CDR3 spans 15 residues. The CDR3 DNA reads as TGCGCCAGCAGCCCCAGGGTTAGCATGAACACTGAAGCTTTCTTT. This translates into CASSPRVSMNTEAFF.

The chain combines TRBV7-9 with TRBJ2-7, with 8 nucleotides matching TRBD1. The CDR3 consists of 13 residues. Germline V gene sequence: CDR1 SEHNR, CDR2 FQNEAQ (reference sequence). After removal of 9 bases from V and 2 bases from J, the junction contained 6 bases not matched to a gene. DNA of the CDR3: TGTGCCAGTCGGACAGGGCAAGCCTACGAGCAGTACTTC. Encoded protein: CASRTGQAYEQYF.

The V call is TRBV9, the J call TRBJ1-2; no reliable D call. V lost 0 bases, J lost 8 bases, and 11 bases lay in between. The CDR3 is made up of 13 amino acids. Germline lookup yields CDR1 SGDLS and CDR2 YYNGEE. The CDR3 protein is CASSVEPGYGYTF. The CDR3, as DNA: TGTGCCAGCAGCGTAGAACCAGGCTACGGCTACACCTTC.

The CDR3 DNA sequence: TGCGCCAGCAGCTTGGGACAGGGGGGCCCTGAAGCTTTCTTT. Its protein is CASSLGQGGPEAFF. The chain carries TRBV5-1 and TRBJ1-1; 9 bases fit TRBD1. V dropped 0 bases and J dropped 6; count of bases not matched to a gene: 3. The germline CDR1 and CDR2 sequences are SGHRS and YFSETQ. The length of the CDR3 is 14 residues.

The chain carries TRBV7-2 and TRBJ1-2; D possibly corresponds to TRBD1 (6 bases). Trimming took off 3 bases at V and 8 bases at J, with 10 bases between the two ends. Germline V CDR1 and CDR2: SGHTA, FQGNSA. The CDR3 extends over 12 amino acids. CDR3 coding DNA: TGTGCCAGCAGCTTCGGGGGGCTAGGCTACACCTTC. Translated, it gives CASSFGGLGYTF.

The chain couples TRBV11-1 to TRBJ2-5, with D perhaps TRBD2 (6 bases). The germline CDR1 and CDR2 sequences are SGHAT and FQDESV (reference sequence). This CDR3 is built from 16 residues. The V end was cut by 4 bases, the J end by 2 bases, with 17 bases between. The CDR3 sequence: CASSSARAGRQETQYF. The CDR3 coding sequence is TGTGCCAGCAGCTCCGCCCGGGCGGGACGACAAGAGACCCAGTACTTC.

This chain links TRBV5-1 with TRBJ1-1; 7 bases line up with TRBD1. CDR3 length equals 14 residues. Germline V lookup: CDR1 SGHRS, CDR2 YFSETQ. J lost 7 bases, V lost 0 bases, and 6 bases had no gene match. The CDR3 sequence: CASSLVSGTDEAFF. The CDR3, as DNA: TGCGCCAGCAGCTTGGTCTCCGGGACAGATGAAGCTTTCTTT.

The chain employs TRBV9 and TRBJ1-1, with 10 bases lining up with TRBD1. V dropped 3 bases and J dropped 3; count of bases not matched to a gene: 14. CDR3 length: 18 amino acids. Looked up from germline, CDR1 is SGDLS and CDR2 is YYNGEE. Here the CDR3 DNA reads TGTGCCAGCAGCGAGAGACAGGGGGCGGTTAGGTTGGACACTGAAGCTTTCTTT. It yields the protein CASSERQGAVRLDTEAFF.

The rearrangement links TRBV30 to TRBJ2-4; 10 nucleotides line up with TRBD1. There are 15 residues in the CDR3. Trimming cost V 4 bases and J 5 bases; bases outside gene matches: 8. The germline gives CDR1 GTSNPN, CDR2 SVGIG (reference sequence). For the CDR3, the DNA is TGTGCCTGGACTGACACCGGGACAGGGGAAAACATTCAGTACTTC. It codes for CAWTDTGTGENIQYF. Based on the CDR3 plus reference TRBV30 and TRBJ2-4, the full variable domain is SQTIHQWPATLVQPVGSPLSLECTVEGTSNPNLYWYRQAAGRGLQLLFYSVGIGQISSEVPQNLSASRPQDRQFILSSKKLLLSDSGFYLCAWTDTGTGENIQYFGAGTRLSVL.